The 3 T cell receptor beta chains presented below share a single source sample, sequenced in a study of blood T cell repertoires in COVID-19. Profiling relied on immunoSEQ multiplex PCR, and the TCRdb table lists in-frame clones only, not all of them. The sample shows approximately 350,000 clones, more than 75% of them seen only once. Specimen: peripheral blood. All receptors come from a woman aged 50 to 60 with COVID-19, enrolled during active disease.

The chain carries TRBV29-1 and TRBJ2-1; 11 nucleotides align to TRBD2. Per germline, CDR1 SQVTM and CDR2 ANQGSEA. There are 14 residues in the CDR3. Trimming at V came to 7 bases and at J to 4 bases, leaving 6 bases not matched to a gene. The DNA of the CDR3 is TGCAGCGCCTTCCTAGCGGGGGGATACAATGAGCAGTTCTTC. Amino acids: CSAFLAGGYNEQFF.

CDR3 sequence (DNA): TGTGCCAGCAGCATGCCTGGGGGGTCCTACAATGAGCAGTTCTTC. Protein product: CASSMPGGSYNEQFF. This chain connects TRBV7-9 to TRBJ2-1; D possibly corresponds to TRBD2 (6 bases). This CDR3 is 15 amino acids long. In germline, CDR1 is SEHNR, CDR2 FQNEAQ (reference sequence). Between the trimmed V and J ends, which lost 5 bases and 1 base, there was a span of 12 bases.

The chain recombines TRBV5-1 with TRBJ2-5; 9 bases align to TRBD1. CDR1 SGHRS and CDR2 YFSETQ come from the germline V gene. V lost 5 bases to trimming and J lost 6 bases; unmatched junction nucleotides: 8. CDR3 size: 14 residues. The CDR3 nucleotides read TGCGCCAGCAGTCAAGGGACAGGGTCGAAGACCCAGTACTTC. Amino acid sequence: CASSQGTGSKTQYF.